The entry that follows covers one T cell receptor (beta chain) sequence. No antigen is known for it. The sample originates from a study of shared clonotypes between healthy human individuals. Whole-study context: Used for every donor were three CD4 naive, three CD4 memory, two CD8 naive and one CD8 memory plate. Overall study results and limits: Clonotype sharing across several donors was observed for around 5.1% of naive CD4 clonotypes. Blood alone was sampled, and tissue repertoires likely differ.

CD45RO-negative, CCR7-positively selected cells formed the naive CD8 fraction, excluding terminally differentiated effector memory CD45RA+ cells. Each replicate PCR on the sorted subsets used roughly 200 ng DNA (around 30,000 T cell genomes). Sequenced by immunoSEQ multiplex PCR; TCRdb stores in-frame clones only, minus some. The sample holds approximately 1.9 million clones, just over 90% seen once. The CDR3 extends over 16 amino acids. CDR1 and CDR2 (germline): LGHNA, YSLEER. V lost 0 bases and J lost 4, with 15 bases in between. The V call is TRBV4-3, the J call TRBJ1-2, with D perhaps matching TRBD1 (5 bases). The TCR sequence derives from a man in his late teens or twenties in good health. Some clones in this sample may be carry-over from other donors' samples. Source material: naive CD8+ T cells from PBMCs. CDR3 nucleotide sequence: TGCGCCAGCAGCCAAGAAGGCGAAGGGGACCTCTATGGCTACACCTTC. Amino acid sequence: CASSQEGEGDLYGYTF.